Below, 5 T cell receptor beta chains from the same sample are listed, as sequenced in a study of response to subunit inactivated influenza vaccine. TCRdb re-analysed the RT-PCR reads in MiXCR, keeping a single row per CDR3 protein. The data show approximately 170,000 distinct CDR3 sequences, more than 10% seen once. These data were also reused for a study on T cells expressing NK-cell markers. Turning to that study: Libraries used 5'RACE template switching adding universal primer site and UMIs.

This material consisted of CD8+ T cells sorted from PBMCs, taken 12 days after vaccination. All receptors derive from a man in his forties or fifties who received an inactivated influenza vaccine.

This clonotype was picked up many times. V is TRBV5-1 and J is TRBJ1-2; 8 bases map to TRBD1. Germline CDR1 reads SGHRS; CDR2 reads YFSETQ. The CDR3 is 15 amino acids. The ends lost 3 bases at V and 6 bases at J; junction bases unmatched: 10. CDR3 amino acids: CASSSWTGSVDGYTF. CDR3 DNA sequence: TGCGCCAGCAGCTCGTGGACAGGGTCGGTCGATGGCTACACCTTC.

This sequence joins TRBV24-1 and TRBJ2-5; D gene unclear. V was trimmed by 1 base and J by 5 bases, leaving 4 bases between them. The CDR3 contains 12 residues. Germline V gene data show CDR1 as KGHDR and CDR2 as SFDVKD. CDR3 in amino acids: CATSDLQETQYF. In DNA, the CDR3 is TGTGCCACCAGTGATTTACAGGAGACCCAGTACTTC.

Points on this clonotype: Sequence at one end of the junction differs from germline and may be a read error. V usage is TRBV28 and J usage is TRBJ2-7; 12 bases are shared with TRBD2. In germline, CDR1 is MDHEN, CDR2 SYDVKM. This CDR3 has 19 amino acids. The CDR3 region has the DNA TGTACCAGCAGTCCTCGGACTAGCGGGATAATTGCCCGCTCCTACGAGCAGTACTTC. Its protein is CTSSPRTSGIIARSYEQYF.

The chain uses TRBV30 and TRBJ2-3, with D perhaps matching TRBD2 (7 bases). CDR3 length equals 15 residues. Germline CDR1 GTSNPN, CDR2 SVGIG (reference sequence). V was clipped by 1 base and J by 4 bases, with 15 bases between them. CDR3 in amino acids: CAWSARGGAADTQYF. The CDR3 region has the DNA TGTGCCTGGAGTGCCCGTGGGGGGGCGGCAGATACGCAGTATTTT.

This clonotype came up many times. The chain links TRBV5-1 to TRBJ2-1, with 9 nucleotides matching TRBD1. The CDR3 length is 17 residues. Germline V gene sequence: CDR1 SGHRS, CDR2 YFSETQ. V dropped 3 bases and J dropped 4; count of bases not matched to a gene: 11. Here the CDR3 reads CASSSTGGAGSYNEQFF. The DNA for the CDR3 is TGCGCCAGCAGCTCAACAGGGGGCGCGGGATCGTACAATGAGCAGTTCTTC.